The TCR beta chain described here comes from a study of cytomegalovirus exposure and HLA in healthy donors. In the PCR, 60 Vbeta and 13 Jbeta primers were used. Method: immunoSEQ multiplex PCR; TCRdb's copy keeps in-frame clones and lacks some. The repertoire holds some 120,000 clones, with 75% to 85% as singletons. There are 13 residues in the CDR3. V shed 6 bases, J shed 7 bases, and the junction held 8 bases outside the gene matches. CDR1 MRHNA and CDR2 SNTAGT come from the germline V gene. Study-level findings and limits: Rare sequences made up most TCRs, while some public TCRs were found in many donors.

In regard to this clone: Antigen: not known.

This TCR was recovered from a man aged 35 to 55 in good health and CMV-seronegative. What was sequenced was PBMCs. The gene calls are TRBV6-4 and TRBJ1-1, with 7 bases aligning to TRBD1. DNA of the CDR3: TGTGCCAGCAGCGGATCACAGGGGAGTGAAGCTTTCTTT. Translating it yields CASSGSQGSEAFF.